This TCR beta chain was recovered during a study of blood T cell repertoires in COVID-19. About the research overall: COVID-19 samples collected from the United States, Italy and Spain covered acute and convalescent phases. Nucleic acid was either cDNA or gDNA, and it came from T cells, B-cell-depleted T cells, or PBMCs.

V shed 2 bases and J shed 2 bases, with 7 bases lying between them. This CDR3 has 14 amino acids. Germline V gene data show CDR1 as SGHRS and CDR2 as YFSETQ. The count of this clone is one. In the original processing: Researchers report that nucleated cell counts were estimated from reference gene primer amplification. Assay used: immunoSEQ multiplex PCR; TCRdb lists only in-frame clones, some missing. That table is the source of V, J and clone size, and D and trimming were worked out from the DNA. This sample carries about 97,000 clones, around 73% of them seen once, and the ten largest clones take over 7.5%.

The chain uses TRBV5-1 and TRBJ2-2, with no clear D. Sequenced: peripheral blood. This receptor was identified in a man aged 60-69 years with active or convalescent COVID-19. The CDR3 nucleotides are TGCGCCAGCAGCTTTGTTAGCAACACCGGGGAGCTGTTTTTT. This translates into CASSFVSNTGELFF.